The 6 T cell receptor beta chains below come from one sample, sequenced in a study of cytomegalovirus exposure and HLA in healthy donors. The PCR had 60 Vbeta and 13 Jbeta primers. Some clones are missing from TCRdb's copy, which holds only in-frame ones; the method was immunoSEQ multiplex PCR. The sample's table shows roughly 190,000 clones. Material for sequencing was PBMCs. The receptors come from a young woman in good health and CMV-seropositive.

V and J are TRBV21-1 and TRBJ2-5; the DNA was not used to check the table's D call, TRBD2. TRBV21-1 counts as a pseudogene. The CDR3 sequence is 12 residues long. This CDR3 is CASRALQETQYF. CDR3 DNA sequence: TGTGCCAGCAGAGCTCTACAAGAGACCCAGTACTTC.

The chain employs TRBV6-6 and TRBJ1-2, with 9 bases identical to TRBD1. The CDR3 runs to 14 residues. Germline V gene lookup returns CDR1 MNHNY and CDR2 SVGAGI (reference sequence). V dropped 0 bases and J dropped 7; count of bases not matched to a gene: 3. The CDR3 sequence: CASSYSGTGPGYTF. The CDR3, as DNA: TGTGCCAGCAGTTACTCCGGGACAGGGCCTGGCTACACCTTC.

The chain is built from TRBV6-1 and TRBJ1-2, with a tentative D call TRBD1 (5 bases). The germline gives CDR1 MNHNS, CDR2 SASEGT. The CDR3 runs 15 residues. V gave up 5 bases and J gave up 4 bases, with 17 bases separating them. As DNA, the CDR3 is TGTGCCAGCAGTCCTCAGGGCAGGGTCGGCTATGGCTACACCTTC. This encodes CASSPQGRVGYGYTF.

V and J are TRBV6-1 and TRBJ1-1; a weak D match, TRBD1 (6 bases). Germline CDR1 and CDR2: MNHNS and SASEGT. V dropped 4 bases and J dropped 3 bases, with 21 bases sitting between them. The CDR3 has 17 residues. The CDR3 bases are TGTGCCAGCAGTGTTGGGGCAGGGGCAGGCCTGGACACTGAAGCTTTCTTT. Amino acid sequence: CASSVGAGAGLDTEAFF.

V is TRBV7-9 and J is TRBJ1-1; D perhaps matches TRBD1 (5 bases). Germline loops: CDR1 SEHNR, CDR2 FQNEAQ (reference sequence). The V end lost 6 bases, the J end lost 4 bases, and 15 bases lay between the germline ends. The CDR3 is 14 amino acids. The CDR3 bases are TGTGCCAGCAGTTTACTCAGGGTCGGCACTGAAGCTTTCTTT. This codes for CASSLLRVGTEAFF.

The chain recombines TRBV5-1 with TRBJ1-1; 8 nucleotides match TRBD1. Germline trimming cut 4 bases from V and 3 bases from J; bases unmatched to any gene: 5. Germline V gene lookup returns CDR1 SGHRS and CDR2 YFSETQ. The CDR3 runs to 14 residues. The CDR3 spells CASSAQGADTEAFF. Here the CDR3 DNA reads TGCGCCAGCAGCGCCCAGGGGGCGGACACTGAAGCTTTCTTT.